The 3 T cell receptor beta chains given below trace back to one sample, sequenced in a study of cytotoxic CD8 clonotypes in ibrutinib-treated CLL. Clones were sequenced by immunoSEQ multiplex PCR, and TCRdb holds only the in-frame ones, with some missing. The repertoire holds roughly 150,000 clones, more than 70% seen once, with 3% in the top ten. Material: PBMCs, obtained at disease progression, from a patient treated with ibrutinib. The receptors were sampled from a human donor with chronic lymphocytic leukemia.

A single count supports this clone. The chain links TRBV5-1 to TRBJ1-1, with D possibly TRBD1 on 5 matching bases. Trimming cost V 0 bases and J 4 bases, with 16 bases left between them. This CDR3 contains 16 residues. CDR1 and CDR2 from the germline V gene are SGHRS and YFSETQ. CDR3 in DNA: TGCGCCAGCAGCTTGGAGGTTAGGGGACTTGGCACTGAAGCTTTCTTT. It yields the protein CASSLEVRGLGTEAFF.

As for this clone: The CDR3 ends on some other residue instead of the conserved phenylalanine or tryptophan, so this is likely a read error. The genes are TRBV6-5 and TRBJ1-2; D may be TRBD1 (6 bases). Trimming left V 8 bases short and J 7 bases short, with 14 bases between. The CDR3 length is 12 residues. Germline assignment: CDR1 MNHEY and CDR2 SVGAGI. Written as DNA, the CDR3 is TGTGCCAGCCAACAGGGAGGGGGTGGCTACACCCTC. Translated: CASQQGGGGYTL.

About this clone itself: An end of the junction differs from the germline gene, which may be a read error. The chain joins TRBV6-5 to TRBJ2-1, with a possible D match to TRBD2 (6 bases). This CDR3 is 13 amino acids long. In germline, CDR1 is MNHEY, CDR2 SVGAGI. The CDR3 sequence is CASRRGSDNEQFF. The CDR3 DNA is TGTGCCAGCAGGCGGGGCTCCGACAATGAGCAGTTCTTC.